The 16 T cell receptor beta chains below all came from one sample that was sequenced in a study of patients and donors after allogeneic stem cell transplantation. One entry per CDR3 protein results from TCRdb running MiXCR on the RT-PCR reads. The repertoire has about a million distinct CDR3 sequences, approximately 19% of them found once; the top ten carry 5% to 6.5%. Material for sequencing was blood, either unsorted or a sorted T cell fraction (not recorded which). The origin of the receptors is a human donor who was either an allogeneic HSCT recipient or a stem cell or donor lymphocyte infusion donor (not recorded which). It is not recorded whose cells these are; they may come from a transplant donor.

The CDR3 reads CASSLSPRGMTEAFF. Here the CDR3 DNA reads TGTGCCAGCAGCTTAAGCCCCAGGGGGATGACTGAAGCTTTCTTT. The chain couples TRBV7-2 to TRBJ1-1; 7 nucleotides align to TRBD1. The CDR3 length is 15 residues. V trimming: 2 bases; J trimming: 5 bases; junction bases outside the gene matches: 8. Germline CDR1 SGHTA, CDR2 FQGNSA.

The chain joins TRBV6-2 or TRBV6-3 to TRBJ1-6, with D unclear. Looked up from germline, CDR1 is MNHEY and CDR2 is SVGEGT. The CDR3 spans 15 residues. Trimming left V 2 bases short and J 6 bases short, with 11 bases between. The CDR3 spells CASSYKGFSNSPLHF. In DNA, the CDR3 is TGTGCCAGCAGTTACAAGGGTTTCTCTAATTCACCCCTCCACTTT.

The gene calls are TRBV20-1 and TRBJ1-1; 7 bases align to TRBD1. The CDR3 is made up of 14 amino acids. Trimming at V came to 6 bases and at J to 2 bases, leaving 9 bases not matched to a gene. Germline lookup yields CDR1 DFQATT and CDR2 SNEGSKA (reference sequence). This CDR3 reads CSAEPGQLNTEAFF. The CDR3 bases are TGCAGTGCAGAACCGGGACAGCTAAACACTGAAGCTTTCTTT.

This clonotype was detected a few times. The DNA for the CDR3 is TGTGCCTGGGGGACTAGCTGGGAGACCCAGTACTTC. This gives the protein CAWGTSWETQYF. The gene calls are TRBV30 and TRBJ2-5; 9 bases align to TRBD2. Germline CDR1 and CDR2: GTSNPN and SVGIG (reference sequence). V lost 5 bases, J lost 5 bases, and 3 bases stayed unmatched. This CDR3 contains 12 residues.

The V call is TRBV9, the J call TRBJ2-1; D is possibly TRBD2 (7 bases). Trimming stripped 3 bases from V and 2 bases from J, with 21 bases between. Per the germline V gene, CDR1 is SGDLS and CDR2 is YYNGEE. This CDR3 has 18 residues. The CDR3, as DNA: TGTGCCAGCAGCGGGACCTCTGGGGGGGGGCCCGCCTACAATGAGCAGTTCTTC. Protein: CASSGTSGGGPAYNEQFF.

The chain carries TRBV7-6 and TRBJ2-3; no firm D call. This CDR3 has 12 residues. Trimming took off 5 bases at V and 6 bases at J, with 9 bases between the two ends. CDR1 is SGHVS, CDR2 FNYEAQ, per germline. Here the CDR3 DNA reads TGTGCCAGCAGCCAGTTCCTCGATACGCAGTATTTT. It specifies CASSQFLDTQYF. The entire variable domain, with the rest obtained from reference TRBV7-6 and TRBJ2-3, is as follows: GAGVSQSPRYKVTKRGQDVALRCDPISGHVSLYWYRQALGQGPEFLTYFNYEAQQDKSGLPNDRFSAERPEGSISTLTIQRTEQRDSAMYRCASSQFLDTQYFGPGTRLTVL.

Many counts were recorded for this clonotype. The genes are TRBV12-3 or TRBV12-4 and TRBJ2-7, with 8 bases aligning to TRBD2. J lost 2 bases, V lost 3 bases, and 3 bases had no gene match. The CDR3 has 14 residues. The CDR3 DNA reads TGTGCCAGCAGTTTCCTACTAGCGGCCTACGAGCAGTACTTC. This codes for CASSFLLAAYEQYF.

This clonotype has more than one count but fewer than ten. The chain carries TRBV20-1 and TRBJ2-3; 9 positions agree with TRBD2. The germline gives CDR1 DFQATT, CDR2 SNEGSKA (reference sequence). This CDR3 contains 14 residues. J was trimmed by 8 bases and V by 0 bases; bases with no gene match: 6. The CDR3 here is CSAREATSGRTQYF. As DNA, the CDR3 is TGCAGTGCTAGAGAGGCGACTAGCGGTCGTACGCAGTATTTT.

The V and J genes are TRBV20-1 and TRBJ2-1; 8 bases fit TRBD2. The V segment lost 2 bases and the J segment 13 bases; nucleotides outside the gene matches: 10. This CDR3 region has 13 residues. Germline values: CDR1 DFQATT, CDR2 SNEGSKA (reference sequence). The CDR3 loop is CSARSSGLALQFF. The CDR3 DNA sequence: TGCAGTGCTAGATCCTCAGGACTAGCTCTTCAGTTCTTC.

Remarks on this clonotype: At one boundary the junction diverges from the germline segment, which might be a read error. The genes are TRBV20-1 and TRBJ2-1; D not resolved. The length of the CDR3 is 12 residues. The germline gives CDR1 DFQATT, CDR2 SNEGSKA (reference sequence). The CDR3 DNA reads TGCAGTGCTAGAGGTGGGCGGCCCTTGTTGGTCTTC. Translated: CSARGGRPLLVF.

This clonotype was seen more than once but under ten times. The J gene is TRBJ2-7, the V gene TRBV7-9; D is unclear. V shed 5 bases and J shed 3 bases, with 20 bases lying between them. The germline CDR1 and CDR2 sequences are SEHNR and FQNEAQ (reference sequence). The CDR3 is made up of 16 amino acids. The CDR3 DNA reads as TGTGCCAGCAGCCCAAGGAGCGAAAGGGCCCACTACGAGCAGTACTTC. Protein: CASSPRSERAHYEQYF.

This clonotype was observed at least ten times. The rearrangement joins TRBV12-3 or TRBV12-4 to TRBJ1-5, with 7 bases aligning to TRBD1. This CDR3 has 13 amino acids. Trimming removed 6 bases from V and 7 bases from J; junction bases left unmatched: 6. The DNA of the CDR3 is TGTGCCAGCAGCATGACAGGGTTCCAGCCCCAGCATTTT. It yields the protein CASSMTGFQPQHF.

The chain uses TRBV7-2 and TRBJ1-6; D remains ambiguous. The CDR3 spans 15 residues. V lost 6 bases and J lost 7, with 16 bases in between. Germline V gene data show CDR1 as SGHTA and CDR2 as FQGNSA. The CDR3 sequence: CASRVRGILNSPLHF. The CDR3 DNA reads TGTGCCAGCAGGGTTCGAGGTATATTAAATTCACCCCTCCACTTT. Full variable domain (remainder filled in from reference TRBV7-2 and TRBJ1-6): GAGVSQSPSNKVTEKGKDVELRCDPISGHTALYWYRQSLGQGLEFLIYFQGNSAPDKSGLPSDRFSAERTGGSVSTLTIQRTQQEDSAVYLCASRVRGILNSPLHFGNGTRLTVT.

This clonotype was counted only a few times. The rearrangement links TRBV27 to TRBJ1-3, with D perhaps matching TRBD1 (6 bases). V lost 5 bases, J lost 0 bases, and 11 bases lay in between. In germline, CDR1 is MNHEY, CDR2 SMNVEV (reference sequence). The CDR3 contains 15 residues. In nucleotides, the CDR3 is TGTGCCAGCAGTCCGAACAGGGACTCTGGAAACACCATATATTTT. Translating it yields CASSPNRDSGNTIYF.

CDR3 region: CASTRELSYEQYF. The CDR3 coding sequence is TGTGCCAGCACCAGGGAGTTGTCCTACGAGCAGTACTTC. The chain employs TRBV28 and TRBJ2-7; D possibly uses TRBD1 or TRBD2 (5 bases each). Germline values: CDR1 MDHEN, CDR2 SYDVKM. V was trimmed by 7 bases and J by 1 base, leaving 11 bases between them. CDR3 length: 13 amino acids.

V and J are TRBV7-3 and TRBJ2-1; 14 bases fit TRBD2. The CDR3 runs 14 residues. Per the germline V gene, CDR1 is SGHTA and CDR2 is FQGTGA. J was trimmed by 5 bases and V by 6 bases; bases with no gene match: 0. The CDR3 reads CASRTSGGDNEQFF. In DNA, the CDR3 is TGTGCCAGCAGGACTAGCGGGGGGGACAATGAGCAGTTCTTC.